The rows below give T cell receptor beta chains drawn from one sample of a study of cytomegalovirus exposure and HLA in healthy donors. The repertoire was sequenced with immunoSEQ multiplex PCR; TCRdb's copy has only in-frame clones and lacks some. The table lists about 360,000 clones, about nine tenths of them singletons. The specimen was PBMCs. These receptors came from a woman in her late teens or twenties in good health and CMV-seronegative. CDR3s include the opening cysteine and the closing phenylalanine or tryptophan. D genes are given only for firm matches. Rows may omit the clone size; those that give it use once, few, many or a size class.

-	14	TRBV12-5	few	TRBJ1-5	TGTGCTAGTGGCCCTGGCGGGAGCAATCAGCCCCAGCATTTT	CASGPGGSNQPQHF
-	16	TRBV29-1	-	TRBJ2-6	TGCAGCGTTGAGAGGAAGGCCCTCTCTGGGGCCAACGTCCTGACTTTC	CSVERKALSGANVLTF
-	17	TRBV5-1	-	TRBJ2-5	TGCGCCAGCAGCCCTGGCGTGGGCAGGTCCTCTCAAGAGACCCAGTACTTC	CASSPGVGRSSQETQYF
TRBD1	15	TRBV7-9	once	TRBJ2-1	TGTGCCAGCAGCCTCGGGACAGGGGTCTACAATGAGCAGTTCTTC	CASSLGTGVYNEQFF
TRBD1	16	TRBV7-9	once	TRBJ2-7	TGTGCCAGCAGTCCCCGGACAGGGACGGCTTTTTACGAGCAGTACTTC	CASSPRTGTAFYEQYF
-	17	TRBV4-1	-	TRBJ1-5	TGCGCCAGCAGCCAAGAATCCAGGGCTGAACTTAATCAGCCCCAGCATTTT	CASSQESRAELNQPQHF
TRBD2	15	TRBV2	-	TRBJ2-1	TGTGCCAGCAGAGAAAGACTAGCGGGGTACAATGAGCAGTTCTTC	CASRERLAGYNEQFF
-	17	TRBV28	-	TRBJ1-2	TGTGCCAGCAGTTCCCCAGGGGAGCTCCCAAATAACTATGGCTACACCTTC	CASSSPGELPNNYGYTF
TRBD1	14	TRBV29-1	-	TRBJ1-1	TGCAGCGTTAAATCCGGGACAGGGAACACTGAAGCTTTCTTT	CSVKSGTGNTEAFF
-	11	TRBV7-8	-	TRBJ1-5	TGTGCCAGCAGCGAGGGGAGGTCCCAGCATTTT	CASSEGRSQHF
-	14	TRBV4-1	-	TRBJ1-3	TGCGCCAGCAGCCAAGTCTGGACGGGGAACACCATATATTTT	CASSQVWTGNTIYF
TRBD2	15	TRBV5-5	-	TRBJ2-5	TGTGCCAGCAACACCGTTCCCACTAGCGAAGAGACCCAGTACTTC	CASNTVPTSEETQYF
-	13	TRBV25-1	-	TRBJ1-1	TGTGCCAGTTCCCGACTCGGGGACACTGAAGCTTTCTTT	CASSRLGDTEAFF
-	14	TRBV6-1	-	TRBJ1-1	TGTGCCAGCAGTGTTTGGGCAGCAAACACTGAAGCTTTCTTT	CASSVWAANTEAFF
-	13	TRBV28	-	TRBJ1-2	TGTGCCAGCCTCACGCTGGGCCCTGGGGGCTACACCTTC	CASLTLGPGGYTF
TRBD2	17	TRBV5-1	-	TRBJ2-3	TGCGCCAGCAGCTTGGGGACTAGCCACTTCGACACAGATACGCAGTATTTT	CASSLGTSHFDTDTQYF
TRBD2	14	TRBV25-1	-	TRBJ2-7	TGTGCCAGCAGTGCAACTAGCGGGGCGGATGTGCAGTACTTC	CASSATSGADVQYF
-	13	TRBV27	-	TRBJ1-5	TGTGCCAGCAGCTGGGGCGCGCAGAAGCCCCAGCATTTT	CASSWGAQKPQHF
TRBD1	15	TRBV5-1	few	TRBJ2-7	TGCGCCAGCAGCTCCGGAGGGGGGACAGGAACCGAGCAGTACTTC	CASSSGGGTGTEQYF
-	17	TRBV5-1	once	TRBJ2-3	TGCGCCAGCAGCTTGGTGGGCACAGTGGGCCCAACAGATACGCAGTATTTT	CASSLVGTVGPTDTQYF
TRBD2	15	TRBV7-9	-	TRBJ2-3	TGTGCCAGCAGCCCCGGGACTAGCGCCACAGATACGCAGTATTTT	CASSPGTSATDTQYF
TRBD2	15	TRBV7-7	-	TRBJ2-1	TGTGCCAGCAGCCCCGGGAGGAGGGGTTACAATGAGCAGTTCTTC	CASSPGRRGYNEQFF
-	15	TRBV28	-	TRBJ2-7	TGTGCCAGCAGTTTATCCGGACTGGAAACCTACGAGCAGTACTTC	CASSLSGLETYEQYF
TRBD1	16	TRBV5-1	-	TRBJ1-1	TGCGCCAGCAGCTTGGGGGACAGGGGGTTGAGCACTGAAGCTTTCTTT	CASSLGDRGLSTEAFF
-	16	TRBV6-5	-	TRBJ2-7	TGTGCCAGCAGTTATACTACACCGGACAGTTCCTACGAGCAGTACTTC	CASSYTTPDSSYEQYF
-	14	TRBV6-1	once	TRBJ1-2	TGTGCCAGCAGTGAAGTGTACAGTAACTATGGCTACACCTTC	CASSEVYSNYGYTF
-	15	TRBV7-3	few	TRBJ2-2	TGTGCCAGCAGCCCCACCCCAGGGAACACCGGGGAGCTGTTTTTT	CASSPTPGNTGELFF
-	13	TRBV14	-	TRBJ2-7	TGTGCCAGCAGCCAAGTGACTTACTACGAGCAGTACTTC	CASSQVTYYEQYF
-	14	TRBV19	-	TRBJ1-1	TGTGCCAGTAGTATCGACATTTGGGGGGTTGAAGCTTTCTTT	CASSIDIWGVEAFF
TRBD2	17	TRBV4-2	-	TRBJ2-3	TGTGCCAGCAGCCAAGATCGGGCGGGAGGGGGTGCAGATACGCAGTATTTT	CASSQDRAGGGADTQYF
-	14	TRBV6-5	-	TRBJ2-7	TGTGCCAGCAGTAATACACAGGGACCTTACGAGCAGTACTTC	CASSNTQGPYEQYF
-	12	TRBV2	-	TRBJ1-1	TGTGCCAGCAGTCAGGAAAACACTGAAGCTTTCTTT	CASSQENTEAFF
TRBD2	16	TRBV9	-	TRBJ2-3	TGTGCCAGCAGCGGAACCGGGACTATAAGCACAGATACGCAGTATTTT	CASSGTGTISTDTQYF
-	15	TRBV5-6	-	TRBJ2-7	TGTGCCAGCAGCCCGGACGGCGGGCGCTCCTACGAGCAGTACTTC	CASSPDGGRSYEQYF
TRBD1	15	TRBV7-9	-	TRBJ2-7	TGTGCCAGCAGCTGGGACAGGACGAGCTCCTACGAGCAGTACTTC	CASSWDRTSSYEQYF
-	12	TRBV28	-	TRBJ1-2	TGTGCCTCTGATGACCGGGTCTATGGCTACACCTTC	CASDDRVYGYTF
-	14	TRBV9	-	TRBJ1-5	TGTGCCAGTGGGTCTGGGGGGGGGAATCGTCCCCAGCATTTT	CASGSGGGNRPQHF
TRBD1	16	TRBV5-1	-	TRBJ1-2	TGCGCCAGCAGCTTGGATAGTGGGGACAGGCTAAGGGGCTACACCTTC	CASSLDSGDRLRGYTF
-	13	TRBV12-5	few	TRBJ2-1	TGTGCTAGTGGTTCCGTGGAGCCGGCTGAGCAGTTCTTC	CASGSVEPAEQFF
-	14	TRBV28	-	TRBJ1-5	TGTGCCTCTCGAAGGCGCGGGAGCAATCAGCCCCAGCATTTT	CASRRRGSNQPQHF
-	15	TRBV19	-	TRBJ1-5	TGTGCCAGTAGTATCCGGGGGAAAGGGGATCAGCCCCAGCATTTT	CASSIRGKGDQPQHF
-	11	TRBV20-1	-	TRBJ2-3	TGCAGTGTGCCTAGCAAAAATACGCAGTATTTT	CSVPSKNTQYF
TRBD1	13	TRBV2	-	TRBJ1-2	TGTGCCAGGACAGGGGGCGACGGGTATGGCTACACCTTC	CARTGGDGYGYTF
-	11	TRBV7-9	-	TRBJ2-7	TGTGCCAGCAGCCCAGGGCCCGAGCAGTACTTC	CASSPGPEQYF
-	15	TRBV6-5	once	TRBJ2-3	TGTGCCAGCAGTTACTCTGCAGGCAGTACAGATACGCAGTATTTT	CASSYSAGSTDTQYF
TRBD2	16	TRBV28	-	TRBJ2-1	TGTGCCAGCAGTTTTAGCGGGGGCCCCTCCTACAATGAGCAGTTCTTC	CASSFSGGPSYNEQFF
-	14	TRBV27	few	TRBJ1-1	TGTGCCAGCAGTTCCAACCATAGGAACACTGAAGCTTTCTTT	CASSSNHRNTEAFF
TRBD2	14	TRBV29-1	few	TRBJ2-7	TGCAGCGTTGTTGCGGGAGGGATCCCATGGGAGCAGTACTTC	CSVVAGGIPWEQYF
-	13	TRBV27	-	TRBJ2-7	TGTGCCAGCAGCCAACAGGGAGCCTACGAGCAGTACTTC	CASSQQGAYEQYF
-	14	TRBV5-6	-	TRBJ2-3	TGTGCCAGCTTCGGGGTAGATAGCACAGATACGCAGTATTTT	CASFGVDSTDTQYF
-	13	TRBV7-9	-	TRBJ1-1	TGTGCCAGCAGCACCGGGGGAAACACTGAAGCTTTCTTT	CASSTGGNTEAFF
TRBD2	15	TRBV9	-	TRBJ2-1	TGTGCCAGCAGCAGACTAGCGGGTAGCAGCAATGAGCAGTTCTTC	CASSRLAGSSNEQFF